This T cell receptor (beta chain) is drawn from a study of long-term antiretroviral therapy in people with HIV. Findings of the study overall: Viral resistance, ART adherence and therapy changes all lacked available data. Clones that expanded before ART (that is, prior to treatment) dominated the repertoire at all time points.

Germline-derived CDR1 and CDR2 are SEHNR and FQNEAQ (reference sequence). This CDR3 has 13 amino acids. V was cut by 6 bases and J by 6 bases, with 14 bases left in between. Samples were assayed with immunoSEQ v3.0 at survey level. The data were produced by immunoSEQ multiplex PCR, yet TCRdb's version contains in-frame clones alone and is incomplete. The data show 20,000 to 25,000 clones, with 81% seen just once and more than 10% held by the top ten. In its sample, this clone was seen a few times. Its antigen is not identified. This chain connects TRBV7-9 to TRBJ1-2; D is unclear. The sequenced sample was unsorted PBMCs, obtained 0.1 years before starting antiretroviral therapy. The sequence came from a man aged 35-49 years with HIV. CDR3 in amino acids: CASRLTAFDGYTF. The CDR3 DNA is TGTGCCAGCAGATTAACAGCTTTTGATGGCTACACCTTC. Full variable domain (missing parts from reference TRBV7-9 and TRBJ1-2): DTGVSQNPRHKITKRGQNVTFRCDPISEHNRLYWYRQTLGQGPEFLTYFQNEAQLEKSRLLSDRFSAERPKGSFSTLEIQRTEQGDSAMYLCASRLTAFDGYTFGSGTRLTVV.